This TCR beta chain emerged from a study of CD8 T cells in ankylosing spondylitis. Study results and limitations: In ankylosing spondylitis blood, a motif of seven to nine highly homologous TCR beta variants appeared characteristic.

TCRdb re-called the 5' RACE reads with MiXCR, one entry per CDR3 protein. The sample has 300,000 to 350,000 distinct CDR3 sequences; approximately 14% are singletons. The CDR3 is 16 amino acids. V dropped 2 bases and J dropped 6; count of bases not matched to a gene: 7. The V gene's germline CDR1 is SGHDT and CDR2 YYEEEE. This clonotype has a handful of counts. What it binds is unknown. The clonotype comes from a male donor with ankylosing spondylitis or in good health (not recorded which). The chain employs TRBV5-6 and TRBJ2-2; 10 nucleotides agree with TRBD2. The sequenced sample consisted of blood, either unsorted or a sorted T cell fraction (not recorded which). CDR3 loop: CASSFVSLAGAGELFF. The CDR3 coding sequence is TGTGCCAGCAGCTTCGTCTCCCTAGCGGGGGCCGGGGAGCTGTTTTTT.